This T cell receptor (beta chain) was retrieved from a study of CD8 T cells in ankylosing spondylitis (dated by TCRdb to 2016 to 2017). The study in broad terms: The study set out to find disease-linked TCR variants by profiling T cell receptor beta repertoires in ankylosing spondylitis patients and healthy donors. In total, the full study cohort was made up of 100 to 140 healthy donors and approximately 27 ankylosing spondylitis patients. Peripheral blood was sampled, and synovial fluid was also collected from ankylosing spondylitis patients.

TCRdb shows the sequencer as Illumina HiSeq 2500. Quantitative 5'-RACE with molecular barcodes was the method used to prepare the TCR beta libraries. The study's own analysis went as follows. A new computational method based on a probabilistic model of VDJ rearrangement was used to identify disease-linked TCR variants. Clones were called with MiXCR by TCRdb after fastp trimmed the public reads at Q25, and only in-frame beta chains were retained. Under each unique CDR3 protein, matching rows form one entry showing the most common genes and DNA. The V and J calls and clone size come from TCRdb's table, not from the authors' own analysis. The sample includes 240,000 or so distinct CDR3 sequences, with around 10% observed a single time. Jointly, the top ten make up 6% to 8% of the sample. The CDR3 contains 11 residues, cysteine and phenylalanine counted. The kept DNA is CDR3 alone, 33 bases in frame from the first base. A distance of 12 bases separates the germline ends of V and J, which lose 7 bases and 5 bases respectively. Per the germline V gene (reference sequence), DFQATT is the CDR1 and SNEGSKA is the CDR2.

This clonotype was seen repeatedly, ten times or more. Its specific antigen is unknown. No base qualities exist here, and no much larger clone lies one base off it. Summary of the overall study and its limitations: The disease-linked clones were reported as significantly enriched in matched synovial fluid samples from ankylosing spondylitis patients. The disease-linked clones showed a CD8+ phenotype and occurred at relatively low frequencies in peripheral blood. Some motif variants had previously been reported in the synovial fluid and blood of reactive arthritis patients, which suggests shared mechanisms of disease initiation. A TCR beta motif of about eight highly homologous amino acid variants appeared characteristic of blood from ankylosing spondylitis patients.

The chain is made from TRBV20-1 and TRBJ2-7; the D gene is possibly TRBD2, with 6 bases matching. The specimen sequenced was blood, either unsorted or a sorted T cell fraction (not recorded which). This clonotype was obtained from a male donor with ankylosing spondylitis or in good health (not recorded which). The CDR3 region has the sequence CSGRAIHEQYF. The nucleotide sequence is TGCAGTGGGAGGGCTATCCACGAGCAGTACTTC.